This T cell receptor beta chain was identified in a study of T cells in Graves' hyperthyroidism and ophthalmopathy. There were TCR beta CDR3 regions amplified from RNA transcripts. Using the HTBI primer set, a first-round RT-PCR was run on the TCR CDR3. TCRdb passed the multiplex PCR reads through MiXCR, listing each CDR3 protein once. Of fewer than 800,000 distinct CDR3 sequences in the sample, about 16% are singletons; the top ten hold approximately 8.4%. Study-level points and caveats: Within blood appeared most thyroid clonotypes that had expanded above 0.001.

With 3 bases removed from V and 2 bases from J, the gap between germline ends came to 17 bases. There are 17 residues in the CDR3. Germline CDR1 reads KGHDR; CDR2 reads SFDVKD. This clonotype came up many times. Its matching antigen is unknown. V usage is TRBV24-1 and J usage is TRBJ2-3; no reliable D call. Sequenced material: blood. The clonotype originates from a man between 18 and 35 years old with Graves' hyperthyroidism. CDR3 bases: TGTGCCACCAGTGATCCCTCGACCTGGCCCCACACAGATACGCAGTATTTT. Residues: CATSDPSTWPHTDTQYF.